This T cell receptor beta chain was documented in a study of identifying expanded T cells in peripheral blood. Healthy donors had no documented immune events, such as infections, while sampled. Clones were read by immunoSEQ multiplex PCR, and TCRdb kept only the in-frame ones, dropping some. In the table there are around 120,000 clones, around nine tenths of which are singletons. The receptor's source is a person between 18 and 75 years old in good health. The sequenced material came from blood.

The CDR3 spells CASSLVLADTGELFF. DNA for the CDR3: TGCGCCAGCAGCTTGGTACTAGCGGACACCGGGGAGCTGTTTTTT. V and J are TRBV5-1 and TRBJ2-2, with 8 bases identical to TRBD2. V was clipped by 0 bases and J by 3 bases; unmatched bases: 1. The germline V gene encodes CDR1 SGHRS and CDR2 YFSETQ. The length of the CDR3 is 15 residues.